The 23 T cell receptor beta chains below come from one sample, sequenced in a study of post-analysis software for immune sequencing data. General study results and limits: Comparison of patients with controls showed roughly five TRBV segments more frequent in patients, TRBV5-6, TRBV5-1 and TRBV20-1 among them.

The authors incorporated unique molecular identifiers into the TCR beta cDNA libraries. TCRdb re-called the PCR reads with MiXCR, one entry per CDR3 protein. The sample lists more than 450,000 distinct CDR3 sequences, roughly 34% seen once, with approximately 6% in the top ten. These receptors' targets are unknown. The sample taken for sequencing was blood. The source is a girl under 18 with multiple sclerosis.

The J gene is TRBJ2-1, the V gene TRBV7-2, with D maybe TRBD1 (5 bases). Germline CDR1 is SGHTA and CDR2 is FQGNSA. V dropped 5 bases and J dropped 2 bases, with 28 bases sitting between them. The CDR3 extends over 20 amino acids. The CDR3 DNA follows: TGTGCCAGCAGCCAAGAAGGTTGGCAGGGAATATTGGGTGCCTACAATGAGCAGTTCTTC. Protein: CASSQEGWQGILGAYNEQFF.

The chain employs TRBV29-1 and TRBJ2-5; possible D gene TRBD1, 5 bases. Germline-derived CDR1 and CDR2 are SQVTM and ANQGSEA. The length of the CDR3 is 12 residues. Trimming took off 4 bases at V and 4 bases at J, with 10 bases between the two ends. CDR3 residues: CSVVPTGETQYF. The CDR3, as DNA: TGCAGCGTTGTGCCTACAGGAGAGACCCAGTACTTC.

This clonotype was recorded a few times. This chain connects TRBV7-3 to TRBJ2-3; 7 bases line up with TRBD2. Germline loops: CDR1 SGHTA, CDR2 FQGTGA. V lost 0 bases and J lost 5; bases outside the gene matches: 5. The CDR3 runs 15 residues. CDR3 loop: CASSLTAGGRDTQYF. DNA of the CDR3: TGTGCCAGCAGCTTAACGGCCGGGGGGAGAGATACGCAGTATTTT.

The chain is built from TRBV20-1 and TRBJ1-1, with D unclear. Germline-derived CDR1 and CDR2 are DFQATT and SNEGSKA (reference sequence). This CDR3 is 16 amino acids long. Trimming left V 3 bases short and J 5 bases short, with 22 bases between. The CDR3 region is CSARRAGGRGITEAFF. For the CDR3, the DNA is TGCAGTGCTAGGAGGGCCGGCGGCAGAGGGATAACTGAAGCTTTCTTT.

This clonotype was detected a few times. The chain is built from TRBV5-1 and TRBJ1-1, with 9 positions matching TRBD1. Unmatched junction bases numbered 2, after V lost 5 bases and J lost 3 bases. The CDR3 is made up of 13 amino acids. CDR1 and CDR2 (germline): SGHRS, YFSETQ. The CDR3 sequence is CASRRQGDTEAFF. DNA of the CDR3: TGCGCCAGCAGGAGACAGGGGGACACTGAAGCTTTCTTT.

V usage is TRBV11-3 and J usage is TRBJ1-6; D is unresolved. There are 14 residues in the CDR3. V was trimmed by 1 base and J by 8 bases, leaving 9 bases between them. Germline V gene sequence: CDR1 SGHNT, CDR2 YENEEA. The CDR3 DNA follows: TGTGCCAGCAGCTTAGGCCAGGAGGATTCACCCCTCCACTTT. It specifies CASSLGQEDSPLHF.

Only a few counts were recorded for this clonotype. The V and J genes are TRBV29-1 and TRBJ2-1; maybe TRBD2 (5 bases). The CDR3 has 14 amino acids. The V end was cut by 4 bases, the J end by 9 bases, with 19 bases between. Germline values: CDR1 SQVTM, CDR2 ANQGSEA. The DNA of the CDR3 is TGCAGCGTTGCTCGGCTAGCTAGCTCGGGTGAGCAGTTCTTC. Its translation: CSVARLASSGEQFF.

CDR3 in amino acids: CASSLGARGNTEAFF. Here the CDR3 DNA reads TGTGCCAGCAGCTTAGGGGCTCGGGGGAACACTGAAGCTTTCTTT. This chain links TRBV7-2 with TRBJ1-1; the D is unclear. Trimming took 1 base from V and 1 from J, leaving 10 bases between them. The CDR3 is 15 amino acids. CDR1 is SGHTA, CDR2 FQGNSA, per germline.

Here the CDR3 reads CASSSGPSSAYYEQYF. The CDR3, as DNA: TGTGCCAGCAGCTCGGGCCCGAGCAGCGCTTACTACGAGCAGTACTTC. The chain has TRBV11-2 and TRBJ2-7; no reliable D call. Germline values: CDR1 SGHAT, CDR2 FQNNGV. The CDR3 length is 16 residues. V dropped 4 bases and J dropped 3 bases, with 19 bases sitting between them. Filled out from reference TRBV11-2 and TRBJ2-7, the complete variable domain reads EAGVAQSPRYKIIEKRQSVAFWCNPISGHATLYWYQQILGQGPKLLIQFQNNGVVDDSQLPKDRFSAERLKGVDSTLKIQPAKLEDSAVYLCASSSGPSSAYYEQYFGPGTRLTVT.

The chain couples TRBV5-1 to TRBJ2-7, with a weak D call TRBD1 (5 bases). Germline loops: CDR1 SGHRS, CDR2 YFSETQ. This CDR3 has 14 amino acids. Trimming pared 0 bases from V and 10 bases from J, leaving 17 bases between. The CDR3 nucleotides read TGCGCCAGCAGCTTGGGGGGCGGAGAAGAGAGCCAGTACTTC. It translates to CASSLGGGEESQYF.

The rearrangement joins TRBV15 to TRBJ2-4, with TRBD2 matching over 12 bases. The trim removed 1 base at V and 13 bases at J, leaving 8 bases unmatched. This CDR3 has 15 amino acids. Germline V gene lookup returns CDR1 LNHNV and CDR2 YYDKDF (reference sequence). CDR3 nucleotides: TGTGCCACCAGCAGAGGACTAGCGGGGGCGAGGGAGCAGTACTTC. It specifies CATSRGLAGAREQYF.

The V and J genes are TRBV10-3 and TRBJ2-1; D is unclear. V lost 5 bases to trimming and J lost 5 bases, with 13 bases between them. Germline V gives CDR1 ENHRY, CDR2 SYGVKD. The CDR3 contains 14 residues. As DNA, the CDR3 is TGTGCCATCAGTCCTTTCGGCCGTAACAATGAGCAGTTCTTC. It is translated as CAISPFGRNNEQFF.

This clonotype was observed a handful of times. The gene calls are TRBV12-3 or TRBV12-4 and TRBJ2-7; D gene unclear. This CDR3 spans 11 amino acids. The V end lost 5 bases, the J end lost 6 bases, and 8 bases lay between the germline ends. The CDR3 bases are TGTGCCAGCAGTACCTACTCCGAGCAGTACTTC. Protein product: CASSTYSEQYF.

The chain couples TRBV10-3 to TRBJ2-4; 10 bases match TRBD2. Germline CDR1 reads ENHRY; CDR2 reads SYGVKD. This CDR3 comprises 17 residues. V trimming: 0 bases; J trimming: 7 bases; junction bases outside the gene matches: 9. The CDR3 nucleotides read TGTGCCATCAGTGAGTCACTAGCGGGGACTCAGAGGAACATTCAGTACTTC. Protein product: CAISESLAGTQRNIQYF.

This clonotype was seen a handful of times. The chain uses TRBV20-1 and TRBJ2-1; 9 bases match TRBD1. The CDR3 has 14 residues. V dropped 8 bases and J dropped 3; count of bases not matched to a gene: 8. Germline CDR1 DFQATT, CDR2 SNEGSKA (reference sequence). The CDR3 loop reads CSSIDRGDYNEQFF. The CDR3 DNA reads as TGCAGTTCCATCGACAGGGGGGACTACAATGAGCAGTTCTTC.

This clonotype has just a few counts. The chain employs TRBV12-3 or TRBV12-4 and TRBJ2-3; 8 bases match TRBD2. CDR3 size: 16 residues. The V segment lost 6 bases and the J segment 6 bases; nucleotides outside the gene matches: 14. In DNA form, the CDR3 reads TGTGCCAGCAGCCCAATTAGGGGTAGCGGGGAGGATACGCAGTATTTT. Protein product: CASSPIRGSGEDTQYF.

This clonotype was observed many times. The CDR3 region is CAIRQTGETQYF. The CDR3 nucleotides read TGTGCCATCAGACAGACAGGGGAGACCCAGTACTTC. The J gene is TRBJ2-5, the V gene TRBV10-3; 7 bases fit TRBD1. This CDR3 region has 12 residues. Per the germline V gene, CDR1 is ENHRY and CDR2 is SYGVKD. After removal of 6 bases from V and 5 bases from J, the junction contained 3 bases not matched to a gene.

This clonotype was found a few times. The rearrangement joins TRBV4-2 to TRBJ1-6; TRBD1 matches 8 bases. The germline CDR1 and CDR2 sequences are LGHNA and YNFKEQ. The CDR3 length is 16 residues. The V gene end was trimmed by 5 bases and the J gene end by 7 bases; junction bases not matched to a gene: 10. The CDR3 reads CASSYNAGGVNSPLHF. The CDR3 coding sequence is TGTGCCAGCAGCTACAACGCAGGGGGCGTAAATTCACCCCTCCACTTT.

CDR3: CATSRGGRSYTF. CDR3 bases: TGTGCCACCAGCAGAGGAGGGAGGTCCTACACCTTC. The rearrangement joins TRBV15 to TRBJ1-2, with D unresolved. The V gene's germline CDR1 is LNHNV and CDR2 YYDKDF (reference sequence). The V end was cut by 1 base, the J end by 10 bases, with 10 bases between. The CDR3 runs to 12 residues.

This chain joins TRBV2 and TRBJ2-3; possible D gene TRBD1, 5 bases. This CDR3 comprises 15 residues. The germline CDR1 and CDR2 sequences are SNHLY and FYNNEI. Trimming pared 4 bases from V and 4 bases from J, leaving 15 bases between. The CDR3 sequence: CASSGGQPGPDTQYF. CDR3 sequence (DNA): TGTGCCAGCAGTGGAGGACAACCCGGCCCAGATACGCAGTATTTT. The full variable domain, in which reference TRBV2 and TRBJ2-3 provide the parts outside the CDR3, is EPEVTQTPSHQVTQMGQEVILRCVPISNHLYFYWYRQILGQKVEFLVSFYNNEISEKSEIFDDQFSVERPDGSNFTLKIRSTKLEDSAMYFCASSGGQPGPDTQYFGPGTRLTVL.

The chain combines TRBV2 with TRBJ2-5, with D possibly matching TRBD1 (5 bases). Germline V CDR1 and CDR2: SNHLY, FYNNEI. V gave up 3 bases and J gave up 5 bases, with 13 bases separating them. The CDR3 covers 14 residues. The chain's CDR3 is CASSEVRAGETQYF. The CDR3 region has the DNA TGTGCCAGCAGTGAGGTCCGGGCAGGGGAGACCCAGTACTTC.

There are many counts of this clonotype. V gene TRBV6-5 combines with J gene TRBJ2-7, with unresolved D. The CDR3 totals 14 residues. V gave up 4 bases and J gave up 0 bases, with 10 bases separating them. Germline V lookup: CDR1 MNHEY, CDR2 SVGAGI. For the CDR3, the DNA is TGTGCCAGCAGTTCTTTGGGGAACTCCTACGAGCAGTACTTC. Its protein product is CASSSLGNSYEQYF.

In the case of this clonotype: A clone one base away is much larger, so this may be a read error. CDR3 in amino acids: CASSGLAGAATDAQYF. CDR3 coding DNA: TGTGCCAGCTCTGGCCTAGCGGGGGCTGCCACAGATGCGCAGTATTTT. The gene calls are TRBV7-8 and TRBJ2-3; 10 nucleotides align to TRBD2. Germline V lookup: CDR1 SGHVS, CDR2 FQNEAQ. CDR3 size: 16 residues.